This is a list of T cell receptor beta chains from one sample in a study of cytomegalovirus exposure and HLA in healthy donors. Only in-frame clones appear in the TCRdb table, and some are missing; sequencing was by immunoSEQ multiplex PCR. Counted here are over 150,000 clones, more than 75% occurring once; the ten biggest clones make up less than 8.5%. The sequenced sample consisted of PBMCs. The origin of the receptors is a man aged 30-40 years in good health and CMV-seropositive. Each CDR3 is given with its conserved first and last residue. The D gene is left open where the match is weak. Size is omitted from some rows. Given values are once, few, many or a class for expanded clones.

length,V,size,J,D,DNA,CDR3
15,TRBV23-1,few,TRBJ2-1,TRBD2,TGCGCCAGCAGAGAGCGGGGGGGGGCCGGGAATGAGCAGTTCTTC,CASRERGGAGNEQFF
15,TRBV19,.,TRBJ2-3,.,TGTGCCAGTAGTATCCCCTCCGGGAGCACAGATACGCAGTATTTT,CASSIPSGSTDTQYF
15,TRBV14,once,TRBJ2-3,TRBD1,TGTGCCAGCAGCCGGACAGGGTACCGCACAGATACGCAGTATTTT,CASSRTGYRTDTQYF
17,TRBV7-2,many,TRBJ2-1,TRBD2,TGTGCCAGCAGCCCCCGCGGGGCGGGGGAACACTACAATGAGCAGTTCTTC,CASSPRGAGEHYNEQFF
15,TRBV7-9,.,TRBJ2-7,.,TGTGCCAGCAGCTTAAATGGTGCGGGGAGCGGGGAGCAGTACTTC,CASSLNGAGSGEQYF
14,TRBV11-1,.,TRBJ1-1,TRBD1,TGTGCCAGCAGCTTAGCGAACAGGGGCACTGAAGCTTTCTTT,CASSLANRGTEAFF
14,TRBV5-4,.,TRBJ2-1,TRBD2,TGTGCCAGCAGCTTGGCAGCGGGAATCAATGAGCAGTTCTTC,CASSLAAGINEQFF
15,TRBV7-9,.,TRBJ2-1,TRBD2,TGTGCCAGCAGCTTGGCGGGAGGTAGGGTCGATGAGCAGTTCTTC,CASSLAGGRVDEQFF
17,TRBV19,.,TRBJ1-5,.,TGTGCCAGTAGTATAAGGGTGGTGAAGGGAGGCAATCAGCCCCAGCATTTT,CASSIRVVKGGNQPQHF
15,TRBV28,.,TRBJ2-1,TRBD2,TGTGCCAGCAGTTCGGGACTAGCTTCCTACAATGAGCAGTTCTTC,CASSSGLASYNEQFF
15,TRBV19,few,TRBJ1-2,TRBD1,TGTGCCAGTAGTAGGGGACAGGGGGTGCCGGGCGGCTACACCTTC,CASSRGQGVPGGYTF
12,TRBV30,.,TRBJ2-7,.,TGTGCCTGGGAACAGAGCTCCTACGAGCAGTACTTC,CAWEQSSYEQYF
16,TRBV11-3,.,TRBJ2-1,TRBD2,TGTGCCAGCAGCTTAGGTCTAGCGGGAGGTTGGGATGAGCAGTTCTTC,CASSLGLAGGWDEQFF
12,TRBV2,.,TRBJ1-2,.,TGTGCCAGCAGTGAGAGAGACTATGGCTACACCTTC,CASSERDYGYTF
16,TRBV27,.,TRBJ1-1,TRBD1,TGTGCCAGCAGTCCCGGGGACAGGGGGAGAGTCGTCGAAGCTTTCTTT,CASSPGDRGRVVEAFF
13,TRBV2,few,TRBJ2-3,TRBD2,TGTGCCAGCCCAGCGGGGGGCACAGATACGCAGTATTTT,CASPAGGTDTQYF
14,TRBV2,.,TRBJ2-3,TRBD2,TGTGCCAGCGGGGCTAGCGGGAGACGAGATACGCAGTATTTT,CASGASGRRDTQYF
18,TRBV29-1,.,TRBJ1-4,.,TGCAGCGTTGAATCGCGGCAAGAAGAGAGAAATTTTGTGTCAAAACTGTTTTTT,CSVESRQEERNFVSKLFF
14,TRBV19,.,TRBJ2-2,.,TGTGCCAGTAGTATACGGGGGGCGGGCGGGGAGCTGTTTTTT,CASSIRGAGGELFF
14,TRBV10-3,.,TRBJ1-1,.,TGTGCCATCAGTGTGGGGCAGGGCAACACTGAAGCTTTCTTT,CAISVGQGNTEAFF
14,TRBV9,few,TRBJ2-5,.,TGTGCCAGCAGCCCCGGAGGGGTCGCGGAGACCCAGTACTTC,CASSPGGVAETQYF
15,TRBV11-2,.,TRBJ2-7,TRBD2,TGTGCCAGCAGCTCGTGGACTAGCGGGAACTACGAGCAGTACTTC,CASSSWTSGNYEQYF
15,TRBV25-1,.,TRBJ2-5,TRBD2,TGTGCCAGCAGCCCCCCGGGACTAGCGGGAGGGACCCAGTACTTC,CASSPPGLAGGTQYF
16,TRBV19,.,TRBJ1-2,.,TGTGCCAGTAGTAGTCACCGGGCTCCGGAGGGCTATGGCTACACCTTC,CASSSHRAPEGYGYTF